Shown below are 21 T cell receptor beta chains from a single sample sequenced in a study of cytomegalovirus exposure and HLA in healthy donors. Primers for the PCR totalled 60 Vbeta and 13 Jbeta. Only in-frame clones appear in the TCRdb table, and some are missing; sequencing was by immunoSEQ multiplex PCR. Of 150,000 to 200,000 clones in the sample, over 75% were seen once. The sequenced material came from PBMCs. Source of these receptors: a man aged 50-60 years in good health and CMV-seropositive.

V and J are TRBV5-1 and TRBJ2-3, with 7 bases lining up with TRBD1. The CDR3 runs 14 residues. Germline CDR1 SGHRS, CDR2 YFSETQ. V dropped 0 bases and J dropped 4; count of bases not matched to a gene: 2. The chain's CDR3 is CASSLAQGADTQYF. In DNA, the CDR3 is TGCGCCAGCAGCTTGGCTCAGGGGGCAGATACGCAGTATTTT. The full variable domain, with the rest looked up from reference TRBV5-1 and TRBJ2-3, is KAGVTQTPRYLIKTRGQQVTLSCSPISGHRSVSWYQQTPGQGLQFLFEYFSETQRNKGNFPGRFSGRQFSNSRSEMNVSTLELGDSALYLCASSLAQGADTQYFGPGTRLTVL.

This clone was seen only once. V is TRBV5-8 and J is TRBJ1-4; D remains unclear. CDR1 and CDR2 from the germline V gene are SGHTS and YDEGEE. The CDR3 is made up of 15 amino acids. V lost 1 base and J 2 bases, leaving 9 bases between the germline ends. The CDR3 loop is CASSLSSGTNEKLFF. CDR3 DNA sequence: TGTGCCAGCAGCTTGTCTTCGGGTACTAATGAAAAACTGTTTTTT.

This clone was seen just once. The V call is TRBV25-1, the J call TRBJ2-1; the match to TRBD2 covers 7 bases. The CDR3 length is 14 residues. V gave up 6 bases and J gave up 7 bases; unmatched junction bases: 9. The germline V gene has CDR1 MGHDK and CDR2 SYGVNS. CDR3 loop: CASSRPGLQNEQFF. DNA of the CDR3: TGTGCCAGCAGCAGACCGGGACTACAAAATGAGCAGTTCTTC.

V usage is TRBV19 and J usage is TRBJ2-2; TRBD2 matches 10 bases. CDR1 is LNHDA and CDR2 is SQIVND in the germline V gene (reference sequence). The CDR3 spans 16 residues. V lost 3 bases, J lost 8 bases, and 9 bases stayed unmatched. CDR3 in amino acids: CASSIWASGGIGELFF. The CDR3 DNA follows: TGTGCCAGTAGTATTTGGGCTAGCGGGGGAATTGGGGAGCTGTTTTTT.

This CDR3 is CSVEGVWTGEKYEQYF. CDR3 nucleotides: TGCAGCGTTGAAGGCGTATGGACAGGGGAAAAGTACGAGCAGTACTTC. This chain links TRBV29-1 with TRBJ2-7; 9 bases match TRBD1. The germline gives CDR1 SQVTM, CDR2 ANQGSEA. The ends lost 1 base at V and 4 bases at J; junction bases unmatched: 11. This CDR3 is built from 16 residues.

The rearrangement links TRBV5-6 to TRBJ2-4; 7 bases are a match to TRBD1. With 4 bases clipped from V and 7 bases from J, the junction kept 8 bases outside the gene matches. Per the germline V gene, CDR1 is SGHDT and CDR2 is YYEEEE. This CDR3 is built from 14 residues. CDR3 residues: CASSQNRGLNIQYF. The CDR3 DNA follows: TGTGCCAGCAGCCAAAACAGGGGCTTGAACATTCAGTACTTC.

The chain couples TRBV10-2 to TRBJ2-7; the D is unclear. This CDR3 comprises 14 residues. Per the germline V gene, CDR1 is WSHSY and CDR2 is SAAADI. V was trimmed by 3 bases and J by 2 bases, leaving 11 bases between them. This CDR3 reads CASSDEPAAYEQYF. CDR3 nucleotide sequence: TGCGCCAGCAGTGATGAGCCCGCCGCCTACGAGCAGTACTTC.

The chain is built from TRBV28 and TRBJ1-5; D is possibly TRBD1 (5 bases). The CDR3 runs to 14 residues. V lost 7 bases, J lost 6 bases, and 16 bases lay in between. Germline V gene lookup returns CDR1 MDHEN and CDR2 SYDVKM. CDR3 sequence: CASNRGVLGQPQHF. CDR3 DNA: TGTGCCAGCAATCGGGGGGTATTGGGTCAGCCCCAGCATTTT.

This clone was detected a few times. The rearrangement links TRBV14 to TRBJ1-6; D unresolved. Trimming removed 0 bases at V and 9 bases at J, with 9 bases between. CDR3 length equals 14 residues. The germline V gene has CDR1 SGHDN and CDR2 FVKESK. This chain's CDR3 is CASSQESASSPLHF. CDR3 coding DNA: TGTGCCAGCAGCCAAGAGAGCGCAAGTTCACCCCTCCACTTT.

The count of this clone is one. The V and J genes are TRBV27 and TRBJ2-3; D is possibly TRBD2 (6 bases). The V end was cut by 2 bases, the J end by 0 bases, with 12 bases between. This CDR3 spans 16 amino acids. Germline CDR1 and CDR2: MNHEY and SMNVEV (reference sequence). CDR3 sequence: CASSLLSGHSTDTQYF. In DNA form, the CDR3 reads TGTGCCAGCAGTTTACTTAGCGGACATAGCACAGATACGCAGTATTTT.

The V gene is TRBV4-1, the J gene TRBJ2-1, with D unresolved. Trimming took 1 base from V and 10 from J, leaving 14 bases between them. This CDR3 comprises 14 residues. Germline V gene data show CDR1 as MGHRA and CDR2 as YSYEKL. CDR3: CASSQVYTPSEQFF. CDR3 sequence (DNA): TGCGCCAGCAGCCAAGTTTATACTCCATCGGAGCAGTTCTTC.

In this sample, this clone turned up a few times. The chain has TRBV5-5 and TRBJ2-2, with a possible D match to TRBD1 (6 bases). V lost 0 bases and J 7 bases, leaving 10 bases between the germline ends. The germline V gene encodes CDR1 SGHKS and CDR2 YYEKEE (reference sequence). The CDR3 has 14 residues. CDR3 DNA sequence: TGTGCCAGCAGCTTGGGTGGGGGCCACGGGGAGCTGTTTTTT. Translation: CASSLGGGHGELFF.

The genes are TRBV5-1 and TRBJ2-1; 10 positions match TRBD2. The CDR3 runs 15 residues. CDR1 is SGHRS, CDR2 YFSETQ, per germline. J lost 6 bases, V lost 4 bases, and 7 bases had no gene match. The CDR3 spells CASSVVSSGGNEQFF. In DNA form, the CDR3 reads TGCGCCAGCAGCGTGGTTTCTAGCGGGGGCAATGAGCAGTTCTTC.

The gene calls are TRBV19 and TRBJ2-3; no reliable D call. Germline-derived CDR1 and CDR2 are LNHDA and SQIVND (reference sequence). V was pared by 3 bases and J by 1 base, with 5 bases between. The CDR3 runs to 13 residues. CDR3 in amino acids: CASSIPGTDTQYF. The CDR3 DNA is TGTGCCAGTAGTATCCCGGGCACAGATACGCAGTATTTT.

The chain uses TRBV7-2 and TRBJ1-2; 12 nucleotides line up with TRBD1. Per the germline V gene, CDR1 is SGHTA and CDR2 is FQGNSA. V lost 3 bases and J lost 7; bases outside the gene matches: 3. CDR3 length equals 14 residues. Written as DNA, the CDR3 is TGTGCCAGCAGCTTGGGACAGGGGGCAAGTGGCTACACCTTC. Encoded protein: CASSLGQGASGYTF.

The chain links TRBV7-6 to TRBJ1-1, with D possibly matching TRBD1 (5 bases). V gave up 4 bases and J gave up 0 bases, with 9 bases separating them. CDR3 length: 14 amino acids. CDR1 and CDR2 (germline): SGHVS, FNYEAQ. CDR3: CASSYDSLNTEAFF. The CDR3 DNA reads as TGTGCCAGCAGCTATGACAGTTTGAACACTGAAGCTTTCTTT.

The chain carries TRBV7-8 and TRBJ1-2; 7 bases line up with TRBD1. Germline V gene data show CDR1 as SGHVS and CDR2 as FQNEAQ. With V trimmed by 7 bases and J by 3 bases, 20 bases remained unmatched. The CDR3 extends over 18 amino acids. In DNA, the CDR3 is TGTGCCAGCAACGCCAAGACCTTCAAGGGACAGCCGGACTATGGCTACACCTTC. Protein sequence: CASNAKTFKGQPDYGYTF.

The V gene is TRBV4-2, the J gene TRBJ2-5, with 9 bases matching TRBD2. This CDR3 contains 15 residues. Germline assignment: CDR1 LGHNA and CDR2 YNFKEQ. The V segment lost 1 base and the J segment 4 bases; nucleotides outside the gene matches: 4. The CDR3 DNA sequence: TGTGCCAGCAGCCAAGGTAGTAGCGGGAGAGAGACCCAGTACTTC. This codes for CASSQGSSGRETQYF.

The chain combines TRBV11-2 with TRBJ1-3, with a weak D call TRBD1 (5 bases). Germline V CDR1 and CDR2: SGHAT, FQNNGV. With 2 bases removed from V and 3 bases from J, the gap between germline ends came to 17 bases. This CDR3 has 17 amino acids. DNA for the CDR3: TGTGCCAGCAGCTTATCGGGTGTCGGGGGTCTTGGAAACACCATATATTTT. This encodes CASSLSGVGGLGNTIYF.

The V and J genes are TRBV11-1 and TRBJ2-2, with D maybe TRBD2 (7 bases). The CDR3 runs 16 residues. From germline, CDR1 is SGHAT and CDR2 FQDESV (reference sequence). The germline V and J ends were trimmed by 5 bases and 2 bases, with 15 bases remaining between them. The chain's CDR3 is CASSRGGAPNTGELFF. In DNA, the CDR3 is TGTGCCAGCAGCCGAGGGGGGGCACCTAACACCGGGGAGCTGTTTTTT.

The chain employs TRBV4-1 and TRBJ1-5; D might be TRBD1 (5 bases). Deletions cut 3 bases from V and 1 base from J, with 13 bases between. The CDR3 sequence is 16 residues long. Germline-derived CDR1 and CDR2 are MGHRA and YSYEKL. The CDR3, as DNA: TGCGCCAGCAGCCACAGGGCTGCCGGCAGCAATCAGCCCCAGCATTTT. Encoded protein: CASSHRAAGSNQPQHF.